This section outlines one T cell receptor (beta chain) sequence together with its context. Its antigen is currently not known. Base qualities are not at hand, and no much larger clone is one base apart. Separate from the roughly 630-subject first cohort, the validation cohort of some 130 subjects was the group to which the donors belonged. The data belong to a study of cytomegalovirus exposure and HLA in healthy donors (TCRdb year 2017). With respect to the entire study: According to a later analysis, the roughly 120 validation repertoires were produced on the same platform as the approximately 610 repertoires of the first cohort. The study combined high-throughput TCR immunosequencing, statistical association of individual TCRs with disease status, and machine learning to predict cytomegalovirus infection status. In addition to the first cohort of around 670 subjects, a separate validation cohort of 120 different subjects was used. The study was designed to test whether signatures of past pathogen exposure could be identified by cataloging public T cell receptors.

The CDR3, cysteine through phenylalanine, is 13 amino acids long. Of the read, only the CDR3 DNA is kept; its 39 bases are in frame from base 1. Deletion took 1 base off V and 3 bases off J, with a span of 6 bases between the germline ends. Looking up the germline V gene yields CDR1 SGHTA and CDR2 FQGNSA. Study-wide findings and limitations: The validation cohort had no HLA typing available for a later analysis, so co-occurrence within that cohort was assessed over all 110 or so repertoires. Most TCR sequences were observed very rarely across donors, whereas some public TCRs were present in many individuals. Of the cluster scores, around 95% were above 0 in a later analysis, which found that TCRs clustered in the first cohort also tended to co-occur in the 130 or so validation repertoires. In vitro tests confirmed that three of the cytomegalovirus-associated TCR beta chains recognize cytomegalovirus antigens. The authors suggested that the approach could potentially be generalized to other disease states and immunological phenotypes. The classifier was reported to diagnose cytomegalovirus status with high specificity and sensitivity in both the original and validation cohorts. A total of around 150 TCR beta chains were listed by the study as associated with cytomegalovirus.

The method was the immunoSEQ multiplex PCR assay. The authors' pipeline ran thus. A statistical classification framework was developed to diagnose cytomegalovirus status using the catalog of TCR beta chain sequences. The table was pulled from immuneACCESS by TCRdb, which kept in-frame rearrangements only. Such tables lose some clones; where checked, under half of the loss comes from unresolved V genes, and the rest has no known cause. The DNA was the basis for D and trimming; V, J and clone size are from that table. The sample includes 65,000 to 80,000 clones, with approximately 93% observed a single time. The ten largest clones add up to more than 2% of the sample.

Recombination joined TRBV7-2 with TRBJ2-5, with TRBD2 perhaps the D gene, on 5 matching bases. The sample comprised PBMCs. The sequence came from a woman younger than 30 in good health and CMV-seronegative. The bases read TGTGCCAGCAGCTTAGTGAGGGAAGAGACCCAGTACTTC. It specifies CASSLVREETQYF. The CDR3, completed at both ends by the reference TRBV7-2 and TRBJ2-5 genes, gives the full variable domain GAGVSQSPSNKVTEKGKDVELRCDPISGHTALYWYRQSLGQGLEFLIYFQGNSAPDKSGLPSDRFSAERTGGSVSTLTIQRTQQEDSAVYLCASSLVREETQYFGPGTRLLVL.